This T cell receptor beta chain was sequenced in a study of Ad26.COV2.S vaccination and SARS-CoV-2 variants. Germline values: CDR1 SGHTA, CDR2 FQGNSA. The V gene lost 5 bases and the J gene lost 0 bases, with 4 bases spanning the gap. The CDR3 totals 13 residues. Sample treatment: around 19 received Ad26.COV2.S at low or high dose, single or two shots; about 5 received placebo; per-sample allocation not given. The samples date from day 63 after the first vaccine or placebo injection. Sequencing used immunoSEQ multiplex PCR; TCRdb keeps in-frame clones, though not all of them. The profile shows a few hundred thousand clones, about nine tenths of them singletons.

This clonotype was obtained from a person between 18 and 65 years old who received the Ad26.COV2.S COVID-19 vaccine or a placebo. The rearrangement joins TRBV7-2 to TRBJ1-4, with D unclear. The source material was peripheral blood, sampled in a trial of Ad26.COV2.S vaccine versus placebo. The CDR3 DNA reads TGTGCCAGCAGCACATCAACTAATGAAAAACTGTTTTTT. Translation gives CASSTSTNEKLFF.